This is a list of T cell receptor beta chains from one sample in a study of T cells in Graves' hyperthyroidism and ophthalmopathy. TCRdb re-derived calls from the multiplex PCR reads in MiXCR, one entry per CDR3 protein. In the table there are 130,000 or so distinct CDR3 sequences, roughly 23% of which are singletons. The sequenced material came from blood. These receptor sequences come from a woman between 50 and 59 years old with Graves' hyperthyroidism that later progressed to Graves' ophthalmopathy. Both conserved end residues are part of each CDR3. D genes are given only for firm matches. A clone size is listed for some rows: how often the clone was seen (once, few, many), or a class if it is expanded.

j_call | clone_size | d_call | v_call | cdr3_nt | cdr3_aa
TRBJ1-2 | many | . | TRBV20-1 | TGCAGTGCTAGAGCCCCCGGGACACGGTTGGGCTACACCTTC | CSARAPGTRLGYTF
TRBJ2-1 | . | TRBD2 | TRBV11-2 | TGTGCCAGCAGCTTAGCCTATTCTCTAGCGGGAGGGCGCAATGAGCAGTTCTTC | CASSLAYSLAGGRNEQFF
TRBJ1-1 | many | . | TRBV12-3/TRBV12-4 | TGTGCCAGCAGCCTCGCCACGAAGGGGAACACTGAAGCTTTCTTT | CASSLATKGNTEAFF
TRBJ1-2 | few | TRBD1 | TRBV5-6 | TGTGCCAGCAGCTCACAGGGGGCACTTTTCTATGGCTACACCTTC | CASSSQGALFYGYTF
TRBJ1-6 | many | . | TRBV6-1 | TGTGCCAGCAGAGCCGGACCGAGCTCCTATAATTCACCCCTCCACTTT | CASRAGPSSYNSPLHF
TRBJ2-7 | many | TRBD1 | TRBV10-3 | TGTGCCACCGGACAGGCTACTGCCTCCTACGAGCAGTACTTC | CATGQATASYEQYF
TRBJ2-4 | many | . | TRBV18 | TGTGCCAGCTCACCACAACTGGGCAAGAACATTCAGTACTTC | CASSPQLGKNIQYF
TRBJ1-1 | . | . | TRBV7-9 | TGTGCCAGCAGCTTAGTGCGACCTATGAACACTGAAGCTTTCTTT | CASSLVRPMNTEAFF
TRBJ2-5 | few | . | TRBV7-9 | TGTGCCAGCAGCTTAGGGAATCAAGAGACCCAGTACTTC | CASSLGNQETQYF
TRBJ2-3 | many | TRBD2 | TRBV5-1 | TGCGCCAGCAGCTTGCACGGACTAGAGACAGATACGCAGTATTTT | CASSLHGLETDTQYF
TRBJ2-1 | . | . | TRBV19 | TGTGCCAGTACCATACAGGATGAGCAGTTCTTC | CASTIQDEQFF
TRBJ2-7 | many | TRBD1 | TRBV28 | TGTGCCAGCAGTTATCGGCCCGGACAGGGCAAACAGTACCACGAGCAGTACTTC | CASSYRPGQGKQYHEQYF
TRBJ2-7 | few | . | TRBV28 | TGTGCCAGCAAGATCGACAGCTCCTACGAGCAGTACTTC | CASKIDSSYEQYF
TRBJ2-7 | many | TRBD2 | TRBV20-1 | TGCAGTGCTAGTAATCTAGCGGGTCTTACCTACGAGCAGTACTTC | CSASNLAGLTYEQYF